Presented here are 17 T cell receptor beta chains from one specimen sequenced in a study of cytotoxic CD8 clonotypes in ibrutinib-treated CLL. Sequencing was performed with immunoSEQ multiplex PCR; in TCRdb, only in-frame clones are kept and a portion is missing. The sample holds approximately 190,000 clones, approximately 75% seen once. The input for sequencing was PBMCs, taken after 12 months of ibrutinib treatment. The receptors here all came from a human donor with chronic lymphocytic leukemia.

This clone was observed a handful of times. The gene calls are TRBV27 and TRBJ2-1; possible D gene TRBD1, 6 bases. The CDR3 spans 16 residues. The germline V gene encodes CDR1 MNHEY and CDR2 SMNVEV (reference sequence). Trimming pared 8 bases from V and 5 bases from J, leaving 22 bases between. The CDR3 reads CASGKPRTDSHNEQFF. Here the CDR3 DNA reads TGTGCCAGCGGCAAACCTCGGACAGATTCTCACAATGAGCAGTTCTTC.

There are a few counts of this clone. The chain recombines TRBV28 with TRBJ2-7, with D perhaps TRBD2 (5 bases). Trimming took 6 bases from V and 0 from J, leaving 12 bases between them. The CDR3 length is 14 residues. CDR1 is MDHEN and CDR2 is SYDVKM in the germline V gene. Here the CDR3 DNA reads TGTGCCAGCAGGGAGGAAATTAGCTCCTACGAGCAGTACTTC. It yields the protein CASREEISSYEQYF.

This clone has a handful of counts. This chain joins TRBV11-2 and TRBJ2-7; 8 nucleotides agree with TRBD2. V lost 1 base, J lost 5 bases, and 7 bases stayed unmatched. CDR1 and CDR2 from the germline V gene are SGHAT and FQNNGV. The CDR3 consists of 15 residues. In DNA, the CDR3 is TGTGCCAGCAGCTTAGCCGAGGCGGGGGGTAACGAGCAGTACTTC. This sequence encodes CASSLAEAGGNEQYF.

The V and J genes are TRBV27 and TRBJ1-1; the D gene is possibly TRBD1 (6 bases). This CDR3 comprises 15 residues. V lost 2 bases to trimming and J lost 3 bases, with 13 bases between them. Looked up from germline, CDR1 is MNHEY and CDR2 is SMNVEV (reference sequence). CDR3 in amino acids: CASSLSIGGDTEAFF. The CDR3 nucleotides read TGTGCCAGCAGTTTAAGTATAGGGGGTGACACTGAAGCTTTCTTT.

Only a few counts were recorded for this clone. The V call is TRBV11-2, the J call TRBJ2-7, with D possibly called TRBD1 or TRBD2 (6 bases each). The CDR3 spans 14 residues. V lost 5 bases, J lost 0 bases, and 11 bases lay in between. Germline-derived CDR1 and CDR2 are SGHAT and FQNNGV. CDR3 nucleotides: TGTGCCAGCAGCAAAGGAGGGGGCTCCTACGAGCAGTACTTC. Translation: CASSKGGGSYEQYF.

This clone was counted only a few times. For the CDR3, the DNA is TGCGCCAGCAGCTCAATGACAGGGCCCTACGAGCAGTACTTC. It codes for CASSSMTGPYEQYF. The chain couples TRBV5-1 to TRBJ2-7; TRBD1 agrees at 7 bases. V lost 3 bases and J lost 2; bases outside the gene matches: 5. The CDR3 covers 14 residues. Germline lookup yields CDR1 SGHRS and CDR2 YFSETQ. The full variable domain, its missing parts supplied by reference TRBV5-1 and TRBJ2-7, is KAGVTQTPRYLIKTRGQQVTLSCSPISGHRSVSWYQQTPGQGLQFLFEYFSETQRNKGNFPGRFSGRQFSNSRSEMNVSTLELGDSALYLCASSSMTGPYEQYFGPGTRLTVT.

This sequence joins TRBV30 and TRBJ1-6; D not certain. Trimming removed 7 bases at V and 0 bases at J, with 13 bases between. CDR1 is GTSNPN, CDR2 SVGIG, per germline (reference sequence). This CDR3 contains 15 residues. The chain's CDR3 is CASKGASSYNSPLHF. The CDR3 DNA reads TGTGCCTCTAAGGGAGCGAGCTCCTATAATTCACCCCTCCACTTT.

The chain recombines TRBV6-1 with TRBJ1-2; 7 positions match TRBD1. V shed 2 bases, J shed 4 bases, and the junction held 4 bases outside the gene matches. Germline CDR1 is MNHNS and CDR2 is SASEGT. CDR3 length: 14 amino acids. CDR3: CASSERRDSYGYTF. The CDR3 region has the DNA TGTGCCAGCAGTGAACGGAGGGACAGCTATGGCTACACCTTC.

The CDR3 loop reads CASSIYRGRNEKLFF. Written as DNA, the CDR3 is TGTGCCAGTAGTATATACAGGGGAAGGAATGAAAAACTGTTTTTT. The chain has TRBV19 and TRBJ1-4, with TRBD1 matching 7 bases. J was trimmed by 5 bases and V by 2 bases; bases with no gene match: 5. CDR1 LNHDA and CDR2 SQIVND come from the germline V gene (reference sequence). There are 15 residues in the CDR3.

The V and J genes are TRBV6-9 and TRBJ2-3; 10 bases match TRBD2. This CDR3 is 15 amino acids long. The V and J ends lost 4 bases and 5 bases, in that order; junction bases with no gene match: 6. CDR1 and CDR2 (germline): MNHGY, SVAAGI. The CDR3 sequence is CASSSPAGGIDTQYF. The CDR3 nucleotides read TGTGCCAGCAGTTCGCCAGCGGGAGGGATAGATACGCAGTATTTT.

This clone has a single count. The chain has TRBV4-1 and TRBJ2-7; TRBD1 matches 11 bases. Germline assignment: CDR1 MGHRA and CDR2 YSYEKL. The trim removed 4 bases at V and 2 bases at J, leaving 4 bases unmatched. CDR3 size: 15 residues. Here the CDR3 reads CASSPLDRGPYEQYF. In DNA form, the CDR3 reads TGCGCCAGCAGCCCCTTGGACAGGGGGCCCTACGAGCAGTACTTC.

The CDR3 region is CASSKLFGEAFF. CDR3 nucleotides: TGTGCCAGCAGCAAGTTGTTTGGTGAAGCTTTCTTT. This chain joins TRBV7-8 and TRBJ1-1; D remains ambiguous. Trimming removed 5 bases from V and 7 bases from J, with 11 bases in between. The germline V gene encodes CDR1 SGHVS and CDR2 FQNEAQ. This CDR3 contains 12 residues.

This clone was counted a single time. The J gene is TRBJ1-3, the V gene TRBV7-3; no clear D. V lost 8 bases and J lost 0, with 11 bases in between. The CDR3 is made up of 14 amino acids. The germline V gene has CDR1 SGHTA and CDR2 FQGTGA. CDR3 amino acids: CASPGVDSGNTIYF. The CDR3 DNA follows: TGTGCCAGCCCTGGGGTCGACTCTGGAAACACCATATATTTT.

The sample holds a few counts of this clone. This rearrangement joins TRBV4-2 to TRBJ2-7; D perhaps matches TRBD1 (5 bases). The germline V gene encodes CDR1 LGHNA and CDR2 YNFKEQ. The CDR3 loop spans 15 amino acids. V gave up 4 bases and J gave up 3 bases, with 16 bases separating them. CDR3 bases: TGTGCCAGCAGCCTTCAAGGGGCACATTTCTACGAGCAGTACTTC. Amino acids: CASSLQGAHFYEQYF.

The rearrangement links TRBV18 to TRBJ1-1; D not certain. The CDR3 loop spans 15 amino acids. Deletions cut 8 bases from V and 0 bases from J, with 16 bases between. Looked up from germline, CDR1 is KGHSH and CDR2 is LQKENI. CDR3 sequence reads: CASRTGGGMNTEAFF. The CDR3 DNA follows: TGTGCCAGCCGCACCGGAGGTGGGATGAACACTGAAGCTTTCTTT. The full variable domain, in which reference TRBV18 and TRBJ1-1 provide the parts outside the CDR3, is NAGVMQNPRHLVRRRGQEARLRCSPMKGHSHVYWYRQLPEEGLKFMVYLQKENIIDESGMPKERFSAEFPKEGPSILRIQQVVRGDSAAYFCASRTGGGMNTEAFFGQGTRLTVV.

The CDR3 DNA sequence: TGTGCCAGCAGCCCCCGGGGGGCCCAGCAGGGTGGCTACACCTTC. Translated, it gives CASSPRGAQQGGYTF. This chain joins TRBV11-2 and TRBJ1-2; perhaps TRBD1 as D (6 bases). The CDR3 runs to 15 residues. Trimming pared 5 bases from V and 7 bases from J, leaving 20 bases between. CDR1 and CDR2 from the germline V gene are SGHAT and FQNNGV.

The chain employs TRBV5-1 and TRBJ2-3; 8 nucleotides line up with TRBD1. The germline V gene encodes CDR1 SGHRS and CDR2 YFSETQ. The CDR3 runs to 16 residues. V lost 4 bases, J lost 6 bases, and 13 bases stayed unmatched. The CDR3 reads CASSVKGQGYVDTQYF. For the CDR3, the DNA is TGCGCCAGCAGCGTAAAAGGACAGGGTTACGTTGATACGCAGTATTTT.